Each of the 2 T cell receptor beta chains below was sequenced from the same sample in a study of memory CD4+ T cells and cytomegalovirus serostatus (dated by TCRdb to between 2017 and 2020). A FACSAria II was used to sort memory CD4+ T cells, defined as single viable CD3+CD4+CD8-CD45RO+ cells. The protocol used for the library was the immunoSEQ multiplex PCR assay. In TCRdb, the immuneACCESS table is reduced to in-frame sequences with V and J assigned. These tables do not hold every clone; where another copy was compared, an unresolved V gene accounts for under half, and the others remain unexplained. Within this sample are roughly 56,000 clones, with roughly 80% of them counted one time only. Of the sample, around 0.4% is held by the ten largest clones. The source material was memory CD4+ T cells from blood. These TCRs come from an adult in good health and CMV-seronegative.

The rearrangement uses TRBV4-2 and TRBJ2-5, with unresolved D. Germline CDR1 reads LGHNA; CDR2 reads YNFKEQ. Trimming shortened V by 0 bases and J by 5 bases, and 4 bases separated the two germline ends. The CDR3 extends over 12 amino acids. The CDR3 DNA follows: TGTGCCAGCAGCCAAGAAGGGGAGACCCAGTACTTC. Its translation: CASSQEGETQYF.

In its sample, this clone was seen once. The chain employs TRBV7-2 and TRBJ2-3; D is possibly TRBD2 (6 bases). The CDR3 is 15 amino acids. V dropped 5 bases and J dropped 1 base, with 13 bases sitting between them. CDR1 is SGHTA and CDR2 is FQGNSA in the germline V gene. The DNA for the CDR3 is TGTGCCAGCAGCCCGGACTACTCCCGCACAGATACGCAGTATTTT. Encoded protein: CASSPDYSRTDTQYF. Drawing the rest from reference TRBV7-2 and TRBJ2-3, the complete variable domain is GAGVSQSPSNKVTEKGKDVELRCDPISGHTALYWYRQSLGQGLEFLIYFQGNSAPDKSGLPSDRFSAERTGGSVSTLTIQRTQQEDSAVYLCASSPDYSRTDTQYFGPGTRLTVL.